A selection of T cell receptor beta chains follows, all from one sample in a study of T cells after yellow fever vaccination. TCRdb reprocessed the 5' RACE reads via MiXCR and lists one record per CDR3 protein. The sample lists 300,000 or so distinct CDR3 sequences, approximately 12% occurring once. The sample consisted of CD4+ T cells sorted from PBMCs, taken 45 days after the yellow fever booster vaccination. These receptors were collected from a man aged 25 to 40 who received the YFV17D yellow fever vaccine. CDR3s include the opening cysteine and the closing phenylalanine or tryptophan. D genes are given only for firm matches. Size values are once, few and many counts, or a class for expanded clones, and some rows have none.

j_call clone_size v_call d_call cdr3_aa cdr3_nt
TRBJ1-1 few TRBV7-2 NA CASSFYHGTGTEAFF TGTGCCAGCAGCTTTTACCACGGCACGGGCACTGAAGCTTTCTTT
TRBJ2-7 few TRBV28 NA CASSLAKRISEQYF TGTGCCAGCAGTTTAGCGAAAAGGATTAGCGAGCAGTACTTC
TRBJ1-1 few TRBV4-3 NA CASSQDYRRGWGTEAFF TGCGCCAGCAGCCAAGATTATCGTCGGGGGTGGGGAACTGAAGCTTTCTTT
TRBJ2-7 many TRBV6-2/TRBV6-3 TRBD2 CASSIQSGGSYEQYF TGTGCCAGCAGTATTCAAAGCGGGGGTTCTTACGAGCAGTACTTC
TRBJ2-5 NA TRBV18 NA CASSPLSGLGGQETQYF TGTGCCAGCTCACCACTATCGGGACTGGGTGGCCAAGAGACCCAGTACTTC
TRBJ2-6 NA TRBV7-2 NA CASSLLNPGSGANVLTF TGTGCCAGCAGCTTACTAAACCCAGGGTCTGGGGCCAACGTCCTGACTTTC
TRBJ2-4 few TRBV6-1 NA CASSPDGTRRERDIQYF TGTGCCAGCAGTCCTGACGGCACTCGGCGAGAACGGGACATTCAGTACTTC
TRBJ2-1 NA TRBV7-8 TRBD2 CASSLEASGRGNEQFF TGTGCCAGCAGCTTAGAAGCTAGCGGGAGAGGGAATGAGCAGTTCTTC
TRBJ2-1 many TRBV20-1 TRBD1 CSARGGTGNNEQFF TGCAGTGCTAGAGGCGGGACAGGGAACAATGAGCAGTTCTTC
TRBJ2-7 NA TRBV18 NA CASSPSRGAYEQYF TGTGCCAGCTCACCGTCCAGGGGCGCCTACGAGCAGTACTTC
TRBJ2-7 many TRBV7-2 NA CASSPLGGSEQYF TGTGCCAGCAGCCCCCTCGGGGGATCTGAGCAGTACTTC
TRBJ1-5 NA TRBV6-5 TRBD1 CASSYNRGGNQPQHF TGTGCCAGCAGTTACAACAGGGGTGGCAATCAGCCCCAGCATTTT
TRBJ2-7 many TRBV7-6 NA CASSSRTRDEQYF TGTGCCAGCAGCTCACGGACTCGCGACGAGCAGTACTTC
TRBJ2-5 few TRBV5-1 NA CASSLVRQLQETQYF TGCGCCAGCAGCTTGGTCCGACAGTTACAAGAGACCCAGTACTTC
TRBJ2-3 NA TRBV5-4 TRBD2 CASSLGLDQRASGSTDTQYF TGTGCCAGCAGCTTGGGGCTGGACCAGCGTGCTAGCGGGAGCACAGATACGCAGTATTTT
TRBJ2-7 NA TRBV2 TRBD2 CASRTGTSGIEQYF TGTGCCAGCAGGACCGGGACTAGCGGGATCGAGCAGTACTTC
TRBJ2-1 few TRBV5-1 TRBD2 CASSGRILAGGPGEQFF TGCGCCAGCAGCGGACGGATTTTAGCGGGAGGGCCGGGTGAGCAGTTCTTC
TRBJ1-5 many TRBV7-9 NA CASSRTGDQPQHF TGTGCCAGCAGTCGCACAGGCGATCAGCCCCAGCATTTT
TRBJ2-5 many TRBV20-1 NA CSAGARYQETQYF TGCAGTGCTGGCGCCAGGTACCAAGAGACCCAGTACTTC
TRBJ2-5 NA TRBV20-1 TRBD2 CSAWSAGETETQYF TGCAGTGCTTGGTCAGCGGGAGAGACGGAGACCCAGTACTTC
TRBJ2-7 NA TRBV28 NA CASSSPVGLGHEQYF TGTGCCAGCAGTTCCCCCGTAGGGCTGGGGCACGAGCAGTACTTC
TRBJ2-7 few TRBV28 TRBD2 CASSGTRRGGIYEQYF TGTGCCAGCAGTGGGACTCGCCGGGGGGGTATCTACGAGCAGTACTTC
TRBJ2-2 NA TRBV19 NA CATSGFPNTGELFF TGTGCCACTTCGGGTTTTCCGAACACCGGGGAGCTGTTTTTT
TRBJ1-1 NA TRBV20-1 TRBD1 CSQGGGAFF TGCAGCCAGGGGGGGGGAGCTTTCTTT
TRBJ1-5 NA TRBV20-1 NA CSARDRRNSNQPQHF TGCAGTGCTAGAGATCGTCGGAATAGCAATCAGCCCCAGCATTTT
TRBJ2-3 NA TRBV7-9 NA CASRPGHGTDTQYF TGTGCCAGCAGACCGGGACATGGCACAGATACGCAGTATTTT
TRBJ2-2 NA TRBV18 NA CASSPNRNTGELFF TGTGCCAGCTCACCAAATAGAAACACCGGGGAGCTGTTTTTT
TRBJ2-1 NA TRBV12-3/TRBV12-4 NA CASSKGTPPKDEQFF TGTGCCAGCAGCAAAGGGACACCCCCGAAGGATGAGCAGTTCTTC
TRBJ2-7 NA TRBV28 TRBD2 CASTLGGRGGQYF TGTGCCAGCACTCTAGGGGGTCGGGGGGGGCAGTACTTC
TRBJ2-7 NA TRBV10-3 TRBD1 CAISESAGGPYEQYF TGTGCCATCAGTGAATCAGCAGGGGGCCCGTACGAGCAGTACTTC
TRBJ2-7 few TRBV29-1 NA CSVAFDSSSYEQYF TGCAGCGTTGCCTTTGACAGTAGCTCCTACGAGCAGTACTTC
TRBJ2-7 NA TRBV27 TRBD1 CASSPGTEPSYEQYF TGTGCCAGCAGTCCCGGGACAGAACCCTCCTACGAGCAGTACTTC
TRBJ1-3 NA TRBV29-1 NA CSVGEAGNTIYF TGCAGCGTTGGAGAGGCTGGAAACACCATATATTTT
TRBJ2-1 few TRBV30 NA CAWSESPQEQFF TGTGCCTGGAGTGAGTCCCCCCAGGAGCAGTTCTTC
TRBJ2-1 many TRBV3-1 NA CASSQVDEQFF TGTGCCAGCAGCCAGGTTGATGAGCAGTTCTTC
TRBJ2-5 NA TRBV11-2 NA CASSLVMETQYF TGTGCCAGCAGCTTAGTTATGGAGACCCAGTACTTC
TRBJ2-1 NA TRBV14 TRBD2 CASSQNYLAGVDEQFF TGTGCCAGCAGCCAAAACTACCTAGCGGGAGTTGATGAGCAGTTCTTC
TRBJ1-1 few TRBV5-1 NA CASSSGGVTEAFF TGCGCCAGCAGCTCGGGGGGGGTGACTGAAGCTTTCTTT
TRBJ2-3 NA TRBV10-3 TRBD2 CAIRSTSGGTDTQYF TGTGCCATCAGATCCACTAGCGGGGGTACAGATACGCAGTATTTT
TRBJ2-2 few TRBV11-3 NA CASSPRLTSDTGELFF TGTGCCAGCAGCCCCCGACTTACTTCAGACACCGGGGAGCTGTTTTTT
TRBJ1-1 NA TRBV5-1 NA CASRKSEGQIGGTEAFF TGCGCCAGCCGCAAGTCGGAGGGGCAGATTGGGGGGACTGAAGCTTTCTTT
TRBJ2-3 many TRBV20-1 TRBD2 CSARDSGRATDTQYF TGCAGTGCTAGAGATAGCGGGAGGGCCACAGATACGCAGTATTTT
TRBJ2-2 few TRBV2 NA CASSSAGVYTGELFF TGTGCCAGCTCCTCAGCTGGGGTTTACACCGGGGAGCTGTTTTTT
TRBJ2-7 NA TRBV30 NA CAWSPGVGEQYF TGTGCCTGGAGTCCAGGGGTAGGCGAGCAGTACTTC
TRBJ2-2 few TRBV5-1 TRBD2 CASSFSGSRSRELFF TGCGCCAGCAGCTTTAGCGGGAGCAGGAGTCGGGAGCTGTTTTTT
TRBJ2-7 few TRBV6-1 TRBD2 CASSPRRAGTSGEPYEQYF TGTGCCAGCAGCCCCCGGAGGGCCGGGACTAGCGGAGAGCCCTACGAGCAGTACTTC
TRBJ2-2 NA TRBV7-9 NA CASSHGELFF TGTGCCAGCAGCCACGGGGAGCTGTTTTTT
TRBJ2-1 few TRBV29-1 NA CSVEGVAAASVYNEQFF TGCAGCGTTGAAGGAGTCGCGGCCGCCTCCGTCTACAATGAGCAGTTCTTC
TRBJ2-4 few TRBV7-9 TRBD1 CASSLAGQGNIQYF TGTGCCAGCAGCTTAGCGGGACAGGGCAACATTCAGTACTTC
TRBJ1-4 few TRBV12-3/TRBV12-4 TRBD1 CASSLGTGVEKLFF TGTGCCAGCAGTTTAGGGACAGGGGTTGAAAAACTGTTTTTT
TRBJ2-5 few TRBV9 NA CASSDRAGVAETQYF TGTGCCAGCAGCGACAGGGCGGGAGTTGCAGAGACCCAGTACTTC
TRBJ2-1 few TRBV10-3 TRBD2 CAISESGPGTSGRTPNEQFF TGTGCCATCAGTGAGTCCGGGCCCGGGACTAGCGGGAGGACACCGAATGAGCAGTTCTTC
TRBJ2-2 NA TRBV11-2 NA CASSVRRGTGELFF TGTGCCAGCAGCGTAAGACGGGGGACCGGGGAGCTGTTTTTT
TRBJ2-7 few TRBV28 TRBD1 CASRSPGQGKEQYF TGTGCCAGCAGATCCCCCGGACAGGGGAAGGAGCAGTACTTC